This TCR beta chain is from a study of blood T cell repertoires in COVID-19. The overall study: Whether acute or convalescent, the COVID-19 samples came from the United States, Italy and Spain.

Per the authors' pipeline: Reference gene primer amplification in the assay estimated nucleated cell counts. The assay was immunoSEQ multiplex PCR, and TCRdb's table has in-frame clones only and misses some. That table furnishes V, J and clone size, whereas the DNA furnished D and trimming. The sample comprises over 60,000 clones, roughly 89% of which are singletons, and about 9.2% rests with the top ten. CDR3 size: 17 residues. Germline CDR1 SGHAT, CDR2 FQNNGV. J gave up 4 bases and V 5 bases, and 14 bases lay outside the gene matches. V gene TRBV11-2 combines with J gene TRBJ2-5; 9 nucleotides line up with TRBD2. This sequence originates from an elderly man with acute or convalescent COVID-19. The sequencing sample was made of peripheral blood. The DNA of the CDR3 is TGTGCCAGCAGCCCTGGCCCGGGTAGCGGGAGCGGAGAGACCCAGTACTTC. Its protein is CASSPGPGSGSGETQYF.